This T cell receptor beta chain was captured in a study of blood T cells in healthy people across ages. PBMCs were isolated at a quantity of at least 7 million per sample. The authors ran a second PCR of 7 to 11 cycles using a sample-barcoded 5' primer and a J-beta primer mix. Every single cDNA molecule received a tag from a template-switch adaptor with 12 random nucleotides. TCRdb re-called the 5' RACE reads through MiXCR, storing one row per CDR3 protein. This table has 600,000 to 900,000 distinct CDR3 sequences, roughly 24% appearing once. To note about this clonotype: Sequence at one end of the junction differs from germline and may be a read error.

CDR1 and CDR2 (germline): MGHDK, SYGVNS. There are 13 residues in the CDR3. This same sample was also part of a study on T cells of mothers and their children. In that study: Donation involved a few healthy Caucasian mothers and the six children that they had.

The receptor was isolated from a boy aged 5-17 years in good health. The sample consisted of blood. This chain joins TRBV25-1 and TRBJ1-1; D possibly corresponds to TRBD1 (6 bases). For the CDR3, the DNA is TGTGCCAGCAGTGAGCAGGGGTTCACTGAAGCCTTCTTT. As protein: CASSEQGFTEAFF.